This T cell receptor beta chain was captured by sequencing in a study of blood T cell repertoires in COVID-19. TCRdb's table, derived via immunoSEQ multiplex PCR, lists solely in-frame clones and lacks some. The sample consists of over 250,000 clones, about 87% of them appearing once. Sequencing used peripheral blood. The sequence came from a man between 60 and 75 years old who had recovered from COVID-19.

CDR3 amino acids: CASSLRDRRQETQYF. The DNA for the CDR3 is TGTGCCAGCAGCCTTCGGGACAGAAGACAAGAGACCCAGTACTTC. The chain couples TRBV3-1 (or the pseudogene TRBV3-2) to TRBJ2-5, with 7 bases identical to TRBD1. With V trimmed by 4 bases and J by 2 bases, 7 bases remained unmatched. The CDR3 length is 15 residues. Germline values: CDR1 LGHDT, CDR2 YNNKEL (reference sequence).